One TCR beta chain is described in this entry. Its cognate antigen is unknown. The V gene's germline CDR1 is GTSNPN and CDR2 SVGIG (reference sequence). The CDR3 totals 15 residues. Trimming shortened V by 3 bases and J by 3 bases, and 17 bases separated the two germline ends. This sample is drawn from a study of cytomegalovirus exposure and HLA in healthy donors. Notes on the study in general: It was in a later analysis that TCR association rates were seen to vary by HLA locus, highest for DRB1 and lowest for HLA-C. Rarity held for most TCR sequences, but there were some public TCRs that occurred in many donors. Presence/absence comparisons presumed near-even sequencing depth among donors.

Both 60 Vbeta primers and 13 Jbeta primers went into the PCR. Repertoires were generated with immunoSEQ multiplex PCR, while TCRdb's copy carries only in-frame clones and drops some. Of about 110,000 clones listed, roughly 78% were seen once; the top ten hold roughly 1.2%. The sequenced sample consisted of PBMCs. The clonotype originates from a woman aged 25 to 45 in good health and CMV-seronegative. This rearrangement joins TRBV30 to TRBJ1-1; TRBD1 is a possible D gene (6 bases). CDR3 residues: CAWRASSQGDTEAFF. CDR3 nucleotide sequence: TGTGCCTGGAGAGCTAGCTCACAGGGCGACACTGAAGCTTTCTTT.